The 9 T cell receptor beta chains reported below all come from one sample, sequenced in a study of blood T cell repertoires in COVID-19. Clones were read by immunoSEQ multiplex PCR, and TCRdb kept only the in-frame ones, dropping some. The sample records 100,000 to 150,000 clones, 92% being singletons. The sequencing input was peripheral blood. These receptors were collected from a man aged 50 to 59 with COVID-19, enrolled during active disease.

The chain has TRBV5-6 and TRBJ1-2; D gene unclear. Deletions cut 1 base from V and 6 bases from J, with 10 bases between. Germline V lookup: CDR1 SGHDT, CDR2 YYEEEE. CDR3 length: 13 amino acids. CDR3 in amino acids: CASSLFNGDGYTF. The CDR3 nucleotides read TGTGCCAGCAGCTTGTTTAACGGGGATGGCTACACCTTC.

V usage is TRBV27 and J usage is TRBJ1-5, with TRBD1 identical over 7 bases. Germline lookup yields CDR1 MNHEY and CDR2 SMNVEV (reference sequence). Germline trimming cut 5 bases from V and 1 base from J; bases unmatched to any gene: 8. This CDR3 region has 16 residues. CDR3 coding DNA: TGTGCCAGCAGTCCCCAGACAGGGTTGAGCAATCAGCCCCAGCATTTT. Encoded protein: CASSPQTGLSNQPQHF.

V usage is TRBV6-5 and J usage is TRBJ2-1, with 9 bases aligning to TRBD2. Trimming at V came to 4 bases and at J to 7 bases, leaving 5 bases not matched to a gene. The germline V gene encodes CDR1 MNHEY and CDR2 SVGAGI. The CDR3 is 14 residues long. CDR3 loop: CASSWPSGTNEQFF. The CDR3 bases are TGTGCCAGCAGTTGGCCTAGCGGGACTAATGAGCAGTTCTTC.

The chain is built from TRBV13 and TRBJ2-5; D is unresolved. Germline V lookup: CDR1 PRHDT, CDR2 FYEKMQ (reference sequence). The V end lost 5 bases, the J end lost 4 bases, and 11 bases lay between the germline ends. This CDR3 has 13 residues. For the CDR3, the DNA is TGTGCCAGCAGCCTCGCCCGAGGAGAGACCCAGTACTTC. Encoded protein: CASSLARGETQYF.

The chain has TRBV15 and TRBJ1-6; possible D gene TRBD1, 5 bases. Germline V gene data show CDR1 as LNHNV and CDR2 as YYDKDF (reference sequence). The CDR3 has 17 residues. V was clipped by 0 bases and J by 6 bases, with 15 bases between them. CDR3: CATSRDLNTRVNSPLHF. The CDR3 DNA sequence: TGTGCCACCAGCAGAGACCTAAACACCAGGGTTAATTCACCCCTCCACTTT.

The chain recombines TRBV5-5 with TRBJ2-7, with a possible D match to TRBD2 (5 bases). The CDR3 covers 13 residues. V was cut by 4 bases and J by 5 bases, with 13 bases left in between. CDR1 is SGHKS and CDR2 is YYEKEE in the germline V gene (reference sequence). This CDR3 is CASSLSPGNEQYV. The CDR3 DNA reads as TGTGCCAGCAGCCTCTCTCCGGGGAACGAGCAGTACGTC.

The chain employs TRBV12-3 or TRBV12-4 and TRBJ2-7; the match to TRBD2 covers 12 bases. The CDR3 runs 12 residues. Here the CDR3 reads CASSLAGGRQYV. The CDR3 DNA is TGTGCCAGCAGTCTAGCGGGAGGGAGGCAGTACGTC.

This rearrangement joins TRBV3-1 (or the pseudogene TRBV3-2) to TRBJ2-7; D gene ambiguous. V lost 0 bases and J 3 bases, leaving 9 bases between the germline ends. CDR1 is LGHDT and CDR2 is YNNKEL in the germline V gene (reference sequence). The length of the CDR3 is 14 residues. This chain's CDR3 is CASSQEGLNYEQYF. CDR3 nucleotides: TGTGCCAGCAGCCAAGAGGGCCTAAACTACGAGCAGTACTTC.

This chain joins TRBV5-1 and TRBJ1-1, with D possibly matching TRBD1 (5 bases). The length of the CDR3 is 13 residues. Germline lookup yields CDR1 SGHRS and CDR2 YFSETQ. Trimming shortened V by 4 bases and J by 3 bases, and 10 bases separated the two germline ends. CDR3 bases: TGCGCCAGCAGCCGGCGGGGGGACACTGAAGCTTTCTTT. Translated, it gives CASSRRGDTEAFF.